The next 23 T cell receptor beta chains were all read from a single sample in a study of T cell responses to AZD1222 COVID-19 vaccine (dated by TCRdb to 2020 to 2022). The library was produced with the immunoSEQ multiplex PCR assay. TCRdb provides this immuneACCESS table in a form limited to in-frame rearrangements. Some clones are lacking; in checked studies, under half of them reflect an unresolved V gene, and why the rest are absent is not known. In this sample the table shows some 120,000 clones, about 91% of which occur a single time. Less than 6% of the sample is taken by the ten largest. Interpreted using the paper, the time point label stands for: baseline before first vaccination. The source was peripheral blood, collected on day 0 of AZD1222 vaccination. The origin of the receptors is an adult in good health.

The chain uses TRBV7-9 and TRBJ1-3; D is undetermined. V shed 4 bases and J shed 0 bases, with 10 bases lying between them. This CDR3 has 15 residues. CDR1 and CDR2 (germline): SEHNR, FQNEAQ (reference sequence). CDR3 sequence: CASSYQAGSGNTIYF. Written as DNA, the CDR3 is TGTGCCAGCAGCTACCAGGCAGGCTCTGGAAACACCATATATTTT. The variable domain in full, completed from reference TRBV7-9 and TRBJ1-3, reads DTGVSQNPRHKITKRGQNVTFRCDPISEHNRLYWYRQTLGQGPEFLTYFQNEAQLEKSRLLSDRFSAERPKGSFSTLEIQRTEQGDSAMYLCASSYQAGSGNTIYFGEGSWLTVV.

The sample holds one count of this clone. V and J are TRBV5-8 and TRBJ1-3; D uncertain. This CDR3 contains 15 residues. CDR1 is SGHTS and CDR2 is YDEGEE in the germline V gene. Trimming removed 1 base at V and 0 bases at J, with 8 bases between. CDR3 nucleotide sequence: TGTGCCAGCAGCTTGAAGCGGAGCTCTGGAAACACCATATATTTT. This encodes CASSLKRSSGNTIYF.

The V call is TRBV5-1, the J call TRBJ2-3; 7 bases map to TRBD2. Germline assignment: CDR1 SGHRS and CDR2 YFSETQ. Trimming cost V 4 bases and J 3 bases; bases outside gene matches: 11. CDR3 length: 16 residues. The CDR3 reads CASSPLRASGTDTQYF. For the CDR3, the DNA is TGCGCCAGCAGCCCTCTAAGGGCTAGCGGTACAGATACGCAGTATTTT.

The chain employs TRBV7-9 and TRBJ1-1, with TRBD1 identical over 12 bases. Germline V gene sequence: CDR1 SEHNR, CDR2 FQNEAQ (reference sequence). With V trimmed by 4 bases and J by 5 bases, 5 bases remained unmatched. The CDR3 spans 15 residues. The CDR3 region is CASSSGTGGATEAFF. The DNA of the CDR3 is TGTGCCAGCAGCTCGGGGACAGGGGGCGCGACTGAAGCTTTCTTT.

The rearrangement joins TRBV2 to TRBJ2-5, with D possibly matching TRBD2 (7 bases). Trimming stripped 7 bases from V and 5 bases from J, with 14 bases between. CDR1 and CDR2 from the germline V gene are SNHLY and FYNNEI. CDR3 length equals 13 residues. The CDR3 DNA is TGTGCCAGCACTCGGGGGGCGGCCGAGACCCAGTACTTC. Protein: CASTRGAAETQYF.

V and J are TRBV18 and TRBJ2-2, with a possible D match to TRBD2 (5 bases). The germline CDR1 and CDR2 sequences are KGHSH and LQKENI. V lost 3 bases to trimming and J lost 7 bases, with 18 bases between them. The CDR3 length is 16 residues. Here the CDR3 DNA reads TGTGCCAGCTCACCGGACTCTAGGCCCATGGGCGGGGAGCTGTTTTTT. Protein: CASSPDSRPMGGELFF.

The chain uses TRBV11-2 and TRBJ2-3; maybe TRBD2 (6 bases). Per the germline V gene, CDR1 is SGHAT and CDR2 is FQNNGV. Trimming cost V 3 bases and J 5 bases, with 18 bases left between them. The CDR3 covers 16 residues. In DNA form, the CDR3 reads TGTGCCAGCAGCTTGGGGAAGGAGGGGCCTAAAGATACGCAGTATTTT. Translating it yields CASSLGKEGPKDTQYF.

In this sample, this clone turned up once. The V and J genes are TRBV7-9 and TRBJ1-6, with 9 positions matching TRBD1. This CDR3 comprises 16 residues. Germline V lookup: CDR1 SEHNR, CDR2 FQNEAQ (reference sequence). Trimming removed 3 bases from V and 8 bases from J; junction bases left unmatched: 8. The CDR3 reads CASSLGTGRPDSPLHF. The DNA of the CDR3 is TGTGCCAGCAGCTTGGGGACAGGGAGGCCTGATTCACCCCTCCACTTT.

A word on this clone: Other nucleotide sequences in the sample specify the same CDR3. The rearrangement joins TRBV18 to TRBJ1-5, with D possibly being TRBD1 (5 bases). The CDR3 extends over 13 amino acids. Germline assignment: CDR1 KGHSH and CDR2 LQKENI. The germline V and J ends were trimmed by 3 bases and 4 bases, with 7 bases remaining between them. CDR3 in DNA: TGTGCCAGCTCACCCGACAGTAATCAGCCCCAGCATTTT. Encoded protein: CASSPDSNQPQHF.

The V call is TRBV27, the J call TRBJ1-6; D unresolved. Per germline, CDR1 MNHEY and CDR2 SMNVEV (reference sequence). The CDR3 loop spans 15 amino acids. V lost 6 bases to trimming and J lost 1 base, with 10 bases between them. The CDR3 protein is CASRMGGSYNSPLHF. The CDR3 DNA follows: TGTGCCAGCAGAATGGGAGGTTCCTATAATTCACCCCTCCACTTT.

The chain uses TRBV27 and TRBJ1-1; D remains ambiguous. CDR3 length: 14 residues. Germline V CDR1 and CDR2: MNHEY, SMNVEV (reference sequence). Trimming took 4 bases from V and 0 from J, leaving 9 bases between them. The chain's CDR3 is CASSSPLVNTEAFF. In DNA form, the CDR3 reads TGTGCCAGCAGTTCGCCTCTCGTGAACACTGAAGCTTTCTTT.

This rearrangement joins TRBV5-6 to TRBJ1-2, with D possibly TRBD1 on 5 matching bases. This CDR3 spans 12 amino acids. Germline assignment: CDR1 SGHDT and CDR2 YYEEEE. V was pared by 7 bases and J by 8 bases, with 15 bases between. This CDR3 reads CASRGGNRGYTF. CDR3 nucleotides: TGTGCCAGCCGTGGGGGAAACCGCGGCTACACCTTC.

This clone showed up just once. The J gene is TRBJ2-7, the V gene TRBV7-2, with 14 bases identical to TRBD2. The CDR3 is 16 residues long. The V gene's germline CDR1 is SGHTA and CDR2 FQGNSA. V gave up 5 bases and J gave up 3 bases; unmatched junction bases: 6. The CDR3 DNA is TGTGCCAGCAGCCCTGGACTAGCGGGGGGAAACTACGAGCAGTACTTC. Encoded protein: CASSPGLAGGNYEQYF.

The chain employs TRBV5-1 and TRBJ2-1; maybe TRBD1 (5 bases). Trimming shortened V by 3 bases and J by 5 bases, and 9 bases separated the two germline ends. This CDR3 comprises 13 residues. Germline values: CDR1 SGHRS, CDR2 YFSETQ. For the CDR3, the DNA is TGCGCCAGCAGCTCCGACAGTCACAATGAGCAGTTCTTC. Protein product: CASSSDSHNEQFF.

The rearrangement links TRBV4-3 to TRBJ1-4; weak D call: TRBD1 (5 bases). V gave up 4 bases and J gave up 0 bases, with 18 bases separating them. The germline gives CDR1 LGHNA, CDR2 YSLEER. This CDR3 is 18 amino acids long. The CDR3: CASSPRGTGISTNEKLFF. The CDR3, as DNA: TGCGCCAGCAGCCCTAGAGGGACTGGTATTTCAACTAATGAAAAACTGTTTTTT.

The count of this clone is one. The gene calls are TRBV15 and TRBJ2-7; TRBD1 might be the D (6 bases). Germline-derived CDR1 and CDR2 are LNHNV and YYDKDF (reference sequence). The CDR3 totals 15 residues. V was trimmed by 1 base and J by 6 bases, leaving 16 bases between them. CDR3 nucleotide sequence: TGTGCCACCAGCAGAGGAAACAGGGACCCGGGCGAGCAGTACTTC. Translated: CATSRGNRDPGEQYF.

This rearrangement joins TRBV6-2 or TRBV6-3 to TRBJ2-2, with D possibly being TRBD1 or TRBD2 (5 bases each). The CDR3 covers 15 residues. V gave up 5 bases and J gave up 2 bases, with 12 bases separating them. Germline V gives CDR1 MNHEY, CDR2 SVGEGT. The CDR3 protein is CASSTPGRNTGELFF. CDR3 DNA sequence: TGTGCCAGCAGTACCCCGGGGCGCAACACCGGGGAGCTGTTTTTT.

The rearrangement uses TRBV19 and TRBJ2-5, with 7 positions matching TRBD1. The germline V gene encodes CDR1 LNHDA and CDR2 SQIVND (reference sequence). The trim removed 5 bases at V and 9 bases at J, leaving 12 bases unmatched. This CDR3 region has 14 residues. The CDR3 nucleotides are TGTGCCAGTAGTGAAAACAGGGGTTTGGGAGCCCAGTACTTC. Residues: CASSENRGLGAQYF.

The V gene is TRBV6-2 or TRBV6-3, the J gene TRBJ1-1; no clear D. Germline CDR1 and CDR2: MNHEY and SVGEGT. This CDR3 spans 17 amino acids. The V gene lost 2 bases and the J gene lost 0 bases, with 16 bases spanning the gap. CDR3 loop: CASSYEGNGLMNTEAFF. Here the CDR3 DNA reads TGTGCCAGCAGTTACGAAGGTAACGGACTAATGAACACTGAAGCTTTCTTT.

This chain joins TRBV19 and TRBJ1-2; TRBD1 matches 10 bases. The V gene's germline CDR1 is LNHDA and CDR2 SQIVND (reference sequence). The CDR3 has 15 amino acids. J was trimmed by 7 bases and V by 6 bases; bases with no gene match: 11. Here the CDR3 DNA reads TGTGCCAGTAGCCCGACAGGGGGCGTTTATGGTGGCTACACCTTC. Its translation is CASSPTGGVYGGYTF.

V gene TRBV28 combines with J gene TRBJ2-7; D possibly uses TRBD1 or TRBD2 (5 bases each). The CDR3 length is 16 residues. Trimming took 4 bases from V and 0 from J, leaving 16 bases between them. CDR1 and CDR2 (germline): MDHEN, SYDVKM. This CDR3 reads CASSSRGASLSYEQYF. Here the CDR3 DNA reads TGTGCCAGCAGTTCAAGAGGGGCAAGTCTCTCCTACGAGCAGTACTTC.

The chain employs TRBV18 and TRBJ2-7; D is possibly TRBD1 (5 bases). Trimming took 3 bases from V and 0 from J, leaving 12 bases between them. CDR3 size: 15 residues. The germline gives CDR1 KGHSH, CDR2 LQKENI. This CDR3 reads CASSPRGRSSYEQYF. In DNA, the CDR3 is TGTGCCAGCTCACCTAGGGGCCGGAGCTCCTACGAGCAGTACTTC.

A word on this clone: Other DNA sequences in this specimen translate into the identical CDR3. V and J are TRBV2 and TRBJ2-2; D possibly corresponds to TRBD1 (6 bases). This CDR3 comprises 13 residues. Germline lookup yields CDR1 SNHLY and CDR2 FYNNEI. The germline V and J ends were trimmed by 2 bases and 7 bases, with 8 bases remaining between them. In nucleotides, the CDR3 is TGTGCCAGCAGTGAACAGGGGAGCGGGGAGCTGTTTTTT. Translating gives CASSEQGSGELFF.